This passage covers 4 T cell receptor beta chains from one sample sequenced in a study of cytomegalovirus exposure and HLA in healthy donors. In the PCR, 60 Vbeta and 13 Jbeta primers were used. Sequencing was performed with immunoSEQ multiplex PCR; in TCRdb, only in-frame clones are kept and a portion is missing. The sample has 150,000 or so clones; 75% to 90% are singletons. Sequencing input: PBMCs. Receptor source: a young man in good health and CMV-seropositive.

The J gene is TRBJ1-5, the V gene TRBV4-1; TRBD1 matches 7 bases. The V gene's germline CDR1 is MGHRA and CDR2 YSYEKL. With V trimmed by 3 bases and J by 4 bases, 6 bases remained unmatched. The CDR3 has 15 residues. The CDR3 DNA reads TGCGCCAGCAGCCACCCGGACAGGATTAATCAGCCCCAGCATTTT. Protein product: CASSHPDRINQPQHF.

The V gene is TRBV6-6, the J gene TRBJ2-1; perhaps TRBD2 as D (6 bases). The germline CDR1 and CDR2 sequences are MNHNY and SVGAGI (reference sequence). The CDR3 spans 12 residues. V lost 8 bases and J 7 bases, leaving 12 bases between the germline ends. CDR3 protein: CASRSEGNEQFF. In nucleotides, the CDR3 is TGTGCCAGCCGATCGGAGGGGAATGAGCAGTTCTTC.

This chain connects TRBV10-2 to TRBJ2-7; 9 bases fit TRBD1. Trimming cost V 0 bases and J 3 bases; bases outside gene matches: 6. The CDR3 is 16 amino acids. CDR1 is WSHSY, CDR2 SAAADI, per germline. DNA of the CDR3: TGCGCCAGCAGTGAGTCTAATCCGGGACAGGGCTACGAGCAGTACTTC. This translates into CASSESNPGQGYEQYF.

The V call is TRBV5-8, the J call TRBJ2-1, with D maybe TRBD1 (5 bases). The germline V gene has CDR1 SGHTS and CDR2 YDEGEE. The CDR3 runs to 14 residues. V was clipped by 1 base and J by 8 bases, with 13 bases between them. This CDR3 reads CASSLWGRVDEQFF. CDR3 sequence (DNA): TGTGCCAGCAGCTTGTGGGGCAGGGTGGATGAGCAGTTCTTC. The whole variable domain, filled in from reference TRBV5-8 and TRBJ2-1, reads EAGVTQSPTHLIKTRGQQATLRCSPISGHTSVYWYQQALGLGLQFLLWYDEGEERNRGNFPPRFSGRQFPNYSSELNVNALELEDSALYLCASSLWGRVDEQFFGPGTRLTVL.